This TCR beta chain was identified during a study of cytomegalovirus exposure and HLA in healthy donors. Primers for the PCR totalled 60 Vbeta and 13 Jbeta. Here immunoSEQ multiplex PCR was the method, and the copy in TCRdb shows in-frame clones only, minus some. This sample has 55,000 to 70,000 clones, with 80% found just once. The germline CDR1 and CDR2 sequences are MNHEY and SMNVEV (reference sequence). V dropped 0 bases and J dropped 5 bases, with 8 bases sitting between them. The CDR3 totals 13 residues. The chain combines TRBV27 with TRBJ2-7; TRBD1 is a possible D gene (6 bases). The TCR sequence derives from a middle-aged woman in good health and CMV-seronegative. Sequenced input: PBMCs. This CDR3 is CASSLSRTDEQYF. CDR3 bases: TGTGCCAGCAGTTTATCAAGGACAGACGAGCAGTACTTC.